This T cell receptor beta chain was documented in a study of cytomegalovirus exposure and HLA in healthy donors. In this sample, this clone turned up a few times. Germline V lookup: CDR1 MNHEY, CDR2 SVGAGI. There are 15 residues in the CDR3. Amplification used 60 Vbeta primers and 13 Jbeta primers. Here immunoSEQ multiplex PCR was the method, and the copy in TCRdb shows in-frame clones only, minus some. The table shows fewer than 150,000 clones, with roughly 78% occurring only once. The source of this sequence is a man in his thirties or forties in good health. The chain links TRBV6-5 to TRBJ2-5; 14 bases map to TRBD2. The DNA end is a closer match to TRBJ2-7, so the J assignment may be wrong. Sequenced input: PBMCs. CDR3 amino acids: CASTRGTSGSYEQYF. CDR3 DNA sequence: TGTGCCAGCACCCGGGGGACTAGCGGGAGTTACGAGCAGTACTTC.